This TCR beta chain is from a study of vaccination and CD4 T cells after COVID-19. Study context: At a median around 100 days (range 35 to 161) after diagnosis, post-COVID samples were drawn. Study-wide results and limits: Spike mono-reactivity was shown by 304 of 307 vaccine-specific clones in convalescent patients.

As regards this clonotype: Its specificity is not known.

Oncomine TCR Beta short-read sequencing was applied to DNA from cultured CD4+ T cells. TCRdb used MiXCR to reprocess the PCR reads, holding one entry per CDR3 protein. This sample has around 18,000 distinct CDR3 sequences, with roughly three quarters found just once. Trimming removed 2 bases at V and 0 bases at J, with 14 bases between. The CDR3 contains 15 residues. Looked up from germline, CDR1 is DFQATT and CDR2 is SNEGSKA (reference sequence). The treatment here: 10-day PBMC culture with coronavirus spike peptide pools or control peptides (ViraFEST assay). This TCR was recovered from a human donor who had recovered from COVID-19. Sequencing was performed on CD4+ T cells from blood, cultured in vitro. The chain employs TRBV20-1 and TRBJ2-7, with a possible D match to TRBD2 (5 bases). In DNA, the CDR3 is TGCAGTGCTAGATCTGGACTGCCGAGCTCCTACGAGCAGTACTTC. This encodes CSARSGLPSSYEQYF.